This T cell receptor (beta chain) was sequenced for a study of molecular identifiers for immune sequencing clone quantification. Whole-study context: Split five ways in replicates, RNA from approximately 20,000 or 100,000 naive CD8 cells had four portions sequenced.

Trimming removed 6 bases from V and 5 bases from J; junction bases left unmatched: 10. The CDR3 consists of 15 residues. Germline lookup yields CDR1 MNHNS and CDR2 SASEGT. TCRdb redid the calling of the PCR reads with MiXCR, one entry per CDR3 protein. This sample has about 320,000 distinct CDR3 sequences, with around 21% found just once. A remark on this clonotype: Its target is not known.

Naive CD8 T cell sorting was performed on the CD8+CD4-CCR7+CD45RA+ phenotype. The study's findings and limits: Clones of above 20 RNA copies carried over 97% of effector molecules; in naive cells they carried under 1%.

The source of this sequence is a human donor in good health. Some libraries in this study had Jurkat cell RNA spiked in. The chain couples TRBV6-1 to TRBJ2-5, with TRBD2 identical over 9 bases. Sequencing was done on a sample of naive CD8+ T cells from blood, with Jurkat cell RNA spiked in. Subset specified: FACS-sorted CD8+CD4-CCR7+CD45RA+ naive T cells. The CDR3 reads CASRFRREGRETQYF. CDR3 coding DNA: TGTGCCAGCAGATTCAGGCGGGAGGGCCGTGAGACCCAGTACTTC.